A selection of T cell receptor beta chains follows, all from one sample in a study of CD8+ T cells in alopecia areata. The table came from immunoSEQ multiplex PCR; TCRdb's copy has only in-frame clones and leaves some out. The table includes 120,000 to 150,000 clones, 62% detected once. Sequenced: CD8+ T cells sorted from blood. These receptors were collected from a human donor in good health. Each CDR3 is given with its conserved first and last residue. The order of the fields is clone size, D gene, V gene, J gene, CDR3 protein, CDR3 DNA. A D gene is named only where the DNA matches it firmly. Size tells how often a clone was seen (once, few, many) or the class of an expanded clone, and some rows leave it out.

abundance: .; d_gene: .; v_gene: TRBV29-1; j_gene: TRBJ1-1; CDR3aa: CSVVGSDTEAFF; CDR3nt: TGCAGCGTTGTCGGCTCGGACACTGAAGCTTTCTTT
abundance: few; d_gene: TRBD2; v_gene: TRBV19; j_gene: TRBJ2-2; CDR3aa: CASSIGLAGVGELFF; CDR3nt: TGTGCCAGTAGTATTGGGCTAGCGGGAGTAGGGGAGCTGTTTTTT
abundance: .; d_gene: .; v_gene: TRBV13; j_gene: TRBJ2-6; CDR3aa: CASSLGRGRFQSGANVLTF; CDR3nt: TGTGCCAGCAGCTTAGGCCGGGGCAGGTTCCAGTCCGGGGCCAACGTCCTGACTTTC
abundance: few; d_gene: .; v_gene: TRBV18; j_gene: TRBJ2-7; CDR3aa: CASSPPGLPYEQYF; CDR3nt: TGTGCCAGCTCACCACCCGGACTCCCCTACGAGCAGTACTTC
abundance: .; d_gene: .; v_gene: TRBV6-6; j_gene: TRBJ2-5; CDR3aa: CASSPKQGQETQYF; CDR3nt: TGTGCCAGCAGCCCCAAACAGGGACAAGAGACCCAGTACTTC
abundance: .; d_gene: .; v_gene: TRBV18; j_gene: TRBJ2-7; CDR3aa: CASSPTASSYEQYF; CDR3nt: TGTGCCAGCTCACCAACAGCAAGCTCCTACGAGCAGTACTTC
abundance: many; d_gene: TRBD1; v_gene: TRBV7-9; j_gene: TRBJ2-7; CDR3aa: CASSGTGIYEQYF; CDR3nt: TGTGCCAGCAGCGGGACAGGGATCTACGAGCAGTACTTC
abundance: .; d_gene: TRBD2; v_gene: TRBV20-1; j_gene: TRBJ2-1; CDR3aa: CSATAGNEQFF; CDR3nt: TGCAGTGCTACAGCGGGAAATGAGCAGTTCTTC
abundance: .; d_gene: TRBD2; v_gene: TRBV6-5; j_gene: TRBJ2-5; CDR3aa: CASSTASGSSETQYF; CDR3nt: TGTGCCAGCAGTACTGCTAGCGGGAGTTCAGAGACCCAGTACTTC
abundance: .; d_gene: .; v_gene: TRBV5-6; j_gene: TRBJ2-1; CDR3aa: CASRFSYNEQFF; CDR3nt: TGTGCCAGCAGGTTTAGCTACAATGAGCAGTTCTTC
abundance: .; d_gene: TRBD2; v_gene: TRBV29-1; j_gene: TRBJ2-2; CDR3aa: CSVEELGGVTGELFF; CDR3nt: TGCAGCGTTGAGGAGTTGGGGGGGGTCACCGGGGAGCTGTTTTTT
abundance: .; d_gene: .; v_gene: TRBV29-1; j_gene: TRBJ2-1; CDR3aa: CSVPMLGGGVEQFF; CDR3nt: TGCAGCGTCCCAATGTTAGGGGGCGGGGTTGAGCAGTTCTTC
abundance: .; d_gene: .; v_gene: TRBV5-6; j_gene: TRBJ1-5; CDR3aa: CASSPRGIRNQPQHF; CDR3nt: TGTGCCAGCAGCCCTCGGGGGATTCGCAATCAGCCCCAGCATTTT
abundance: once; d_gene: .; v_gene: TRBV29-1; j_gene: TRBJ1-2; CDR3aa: CSVEARSYGYTF; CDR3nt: TGCAGCGTTGAAGCCAGGTCCTATGGCTACACCTTC
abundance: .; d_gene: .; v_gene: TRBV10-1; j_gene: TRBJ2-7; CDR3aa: CASSESRASYEQYF; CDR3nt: TGCGCCAGCAGTGAGTCCCGGGCTTCCTACGAGCAGTACTTC
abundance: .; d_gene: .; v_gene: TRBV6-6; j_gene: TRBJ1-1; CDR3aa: CASSSWKAFF; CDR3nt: TGTGCCAGCAGTTCATGGAAAGCTTTCTTT
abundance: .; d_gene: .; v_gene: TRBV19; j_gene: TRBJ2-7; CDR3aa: CASSLSVGSYEQYF; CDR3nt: TGTGCCAGTAGCCTCTCCGTTGGGTCTTACGAGCAGTACTTC
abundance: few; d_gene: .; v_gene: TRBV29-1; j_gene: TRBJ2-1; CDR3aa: CSGEDEGGYSYNEQFF; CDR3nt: TGCAGCGGGGAGGACGAGGGGGGTTACTCCTACAATGAGCAGTTCTTC
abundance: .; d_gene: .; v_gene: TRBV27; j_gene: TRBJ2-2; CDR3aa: CASSLGGAAGELFF; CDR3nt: TGCGCCAGCAGTTTAGGGGGGGCTGCCGGGGAGCTGTTTTTT
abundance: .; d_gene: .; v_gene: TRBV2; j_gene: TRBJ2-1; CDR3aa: CAAGLVEQFF; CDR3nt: TGTGCCGCGGGGCTAGTTGAGCAGTTCTTC
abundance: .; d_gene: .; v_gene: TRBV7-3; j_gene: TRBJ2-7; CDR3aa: CASSLASTPDPSYEQYF; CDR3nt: TGTGCCAGCAGCTTAGCGTCCACTCCAGATCCCTCCTACGAGCAGTACTTC
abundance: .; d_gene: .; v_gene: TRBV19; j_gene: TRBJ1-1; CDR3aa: CASSTGTEAFF; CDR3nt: TGTGCCAGTAGTACGGGGACTGAAGCTTTCTTT
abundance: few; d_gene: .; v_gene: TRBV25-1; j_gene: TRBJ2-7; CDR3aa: CASSDYYEQYF; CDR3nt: TGTGCCAGCAGTGATTACTACGAGCAGTACTTC
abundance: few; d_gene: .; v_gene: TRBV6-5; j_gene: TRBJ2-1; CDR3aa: CASRSIREQFF; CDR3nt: TGTGCCAGCAGGTCTATCCGTGAGCAGTTCTTC
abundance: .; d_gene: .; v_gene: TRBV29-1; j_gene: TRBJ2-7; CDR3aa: CSVEFPGEGEQYF; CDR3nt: TGCAGCGTTGAATTCCCAGGGGAGGGCGAGCAGTACTTC
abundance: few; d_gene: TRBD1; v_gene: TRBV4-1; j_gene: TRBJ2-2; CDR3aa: CASSQPGQRNTGELFF; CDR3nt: TGCGCCAGCAGCCAACCGGGACAGAGAAACACCGGGGAGCTGTTTTTT
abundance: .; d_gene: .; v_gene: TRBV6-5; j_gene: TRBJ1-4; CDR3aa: CASSYSGTAIGKKLFF; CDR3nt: TGTGCCAGCAGTTATTCCGGGACGGCGATCGGAAAAAAACTGTTTTTT
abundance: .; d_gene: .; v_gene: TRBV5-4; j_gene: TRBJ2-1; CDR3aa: CASSLPGVYYEQFF; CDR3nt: TGTGCCAGCAGCTTGCCGGGAGTATACTATGAGCAGTTCTTC
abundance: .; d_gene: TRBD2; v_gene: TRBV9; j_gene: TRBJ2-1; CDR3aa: CASSVWEGSGYNEQFF; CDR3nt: TGTGCCAGCAGCGTTTGGGAGGGTAGCGGATACAATGAGCAGTTCTTC
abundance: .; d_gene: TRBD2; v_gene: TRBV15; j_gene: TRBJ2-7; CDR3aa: CATSRGGLREAGYEQYF; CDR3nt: TGTGCCACCAGCAGAGGGGGATTGCGGGAGGCCGGGTACGAGCAGTACTTC
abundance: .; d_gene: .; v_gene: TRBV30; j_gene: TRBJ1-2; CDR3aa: CAWSPGANYGYTF; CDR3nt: TGTGCCTGGAGTCCGGGGGCTAACTATGGCTACACCTTC
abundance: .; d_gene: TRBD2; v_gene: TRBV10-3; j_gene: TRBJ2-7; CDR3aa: CAIADSGSPYEQYF; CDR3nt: TGTGCCATCGCGGATAGCGGGAGCCCATACGAGCAGTACTTC
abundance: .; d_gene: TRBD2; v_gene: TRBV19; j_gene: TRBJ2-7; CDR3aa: CASSIGSGRAYEQYF; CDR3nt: TGTGCCAGTAGTATAGGGTCCGGGAGGGCCTACGAGCAGTACTTC
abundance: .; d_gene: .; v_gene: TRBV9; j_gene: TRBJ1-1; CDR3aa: CASSVGSREAFF; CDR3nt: TGTGCCAGCAGCGTAGGTAGCCGGGAAGCTTTCTTT
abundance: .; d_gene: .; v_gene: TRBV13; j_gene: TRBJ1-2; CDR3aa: CASRADGQADYGYTF; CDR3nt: TGTGCCAGCAGGGCCGATGGCCAAGCGGACTATGGCTACACCTTC
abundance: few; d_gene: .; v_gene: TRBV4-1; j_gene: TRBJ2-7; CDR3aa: CASSQGWDEQYF; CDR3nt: TGCGCCAGCAGCCAAGGATGGGACGAGCAGTACTTC
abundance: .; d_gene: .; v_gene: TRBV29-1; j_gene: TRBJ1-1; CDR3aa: CSVEGRPIRVRAGQAEAFF; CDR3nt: TGCAGCGTTGAAGGTAGGCCCATTCGGGTGAGGGCAGGGCAAGCTGAAGCTTTCTTT
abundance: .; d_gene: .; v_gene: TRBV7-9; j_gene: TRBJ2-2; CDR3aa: CASSNRDTSYTGELFF; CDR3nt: TGTGCCAGCAGCAACCGGGACACAAGTTACACCGGGGAGCTGTTTTTT
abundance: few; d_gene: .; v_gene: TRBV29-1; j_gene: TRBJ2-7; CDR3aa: CSAMDSAYEQYF; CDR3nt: TGCAGCGCAATGGACAGCGCCTACGAGCAGTACTTC
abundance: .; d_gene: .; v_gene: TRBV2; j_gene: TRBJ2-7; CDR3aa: CASSEAGGLKGEENEQYF; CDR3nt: TGTGCCAGCAGTGAAGCGGGGGGATTGAAGGGTGAGGAAAACGAGCAGTACTTC
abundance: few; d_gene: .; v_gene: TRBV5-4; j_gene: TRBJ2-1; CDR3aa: CASSLGQIYNEQFF; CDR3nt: TGTGCCAGCAGCTTGGGACAGATCTACAATGAGCAGTTCTTC
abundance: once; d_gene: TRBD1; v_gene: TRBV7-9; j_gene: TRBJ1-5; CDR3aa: CASSLTGGNQPQHF; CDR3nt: TGTGCCAGCAGTCTGACAGGGGGGAATCAGCCCCAGCATTTT
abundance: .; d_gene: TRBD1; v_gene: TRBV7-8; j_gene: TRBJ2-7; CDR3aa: CASSLTAGGSEQYF; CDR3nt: TGTGCCAGCAGCTTAACAGCAGGGGGATCCGAGCAGTACTTC
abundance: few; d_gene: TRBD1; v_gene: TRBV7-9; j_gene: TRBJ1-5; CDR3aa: CASSFTGDEPQHF; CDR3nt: TGTGCCAGCAGCTTCACAGGGGATGAGCCCCAGCATTTT
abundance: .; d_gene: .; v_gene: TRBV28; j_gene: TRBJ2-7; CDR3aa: CASSLMGLADPYEQYF; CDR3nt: TGTGCCAGCAGTTTAATGGGCTTGGCAGACCCCTACGAGCAGTACTTC
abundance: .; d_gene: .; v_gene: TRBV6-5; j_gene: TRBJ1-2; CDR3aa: CASRAGPYYGYTF; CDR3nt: TGTGCCAGCAGGGCCGGGCCCTACTATGGCTACACCTTC
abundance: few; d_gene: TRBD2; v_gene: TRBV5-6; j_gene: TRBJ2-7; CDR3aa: CASSSGGYEQYF; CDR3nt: TGTGCCAGCAGCTCGGGAGGATACGAGCAGTACTTC
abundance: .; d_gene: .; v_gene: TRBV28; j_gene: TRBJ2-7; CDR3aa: CASSARREPSYEQYF; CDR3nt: TGTGCCAGCAGTGCCCGACGGGAACCCTCCTACGAGCAGTACTTC
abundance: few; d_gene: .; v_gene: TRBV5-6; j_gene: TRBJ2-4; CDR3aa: CASSSDEWTKNIQYF; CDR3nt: TGTGCCAGCAGCTCGGACGAATGGACCAAAAACATTCAGTACTTC
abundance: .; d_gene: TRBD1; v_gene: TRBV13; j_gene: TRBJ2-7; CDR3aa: CASSSGQGLYEQYF; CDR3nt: TGTGCCAGCAGTTCGGGACAGGGGCTCTACGAGCAGTACTTC
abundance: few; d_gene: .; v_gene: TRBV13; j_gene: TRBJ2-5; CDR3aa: CASSLGLTETQYF; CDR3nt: TGTGCCAGCAGCTTAGGTTTAACAGAGACCCAGTACTTC
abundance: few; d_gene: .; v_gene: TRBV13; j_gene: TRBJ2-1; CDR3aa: CASSYGQIPNEQFF; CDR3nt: TGTGCCAGCAGCTACGGACAGATCCCCAATGAGCAGTTCTTC
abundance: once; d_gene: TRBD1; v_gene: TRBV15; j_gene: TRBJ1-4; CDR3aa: CATSPPGTGREKLFF; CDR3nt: TGTGCCACCAGCCCCCCCGGGACAGGGAGAGAAAAACTGTTTTTT
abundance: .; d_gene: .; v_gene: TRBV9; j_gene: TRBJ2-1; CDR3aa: CASSSTRDTPYNEQFF; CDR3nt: TGTGCCAGCAGCTCAACGCGGGACACCCCCTACAATGAGCAGTTCTTC